Sequencing of this T cell receptor beta chain was carried out in a study of T cell changes during pregnancy in multiple sclerosis. The repertoire was sequenced with immunoSEQ multiplex PCR; TCRdb's copy has only in-frame clones and lacks some. The data hold about 32,000 clones, with roughly 89% observed a single time. The clonotype was recovered from a female donor with multiple sclerosis, enrolled in a pregnancy study. The sample in question was CD8+ T cells from peripheral blood mononuclear cells, obtained in the first trimester of pregnancy.

The CDR3 region has the DNA TGTGCCAGCAGCGCCCCCCCGGGGGGTGGACGAGAGACCCAGTACTTC. As protein: CASSAPPGGGRETQYF. The J gene is TRBJ2-5, the V gene TRBV7-6, with TRBD2 matching over 7 bases. J was trimmed by 4 bases and V by 5 bases; bases with no gene match: 13. CDR3 size: 16 residues. Germline CDR1 and CDR2: SGHVS and FNYEAQ.